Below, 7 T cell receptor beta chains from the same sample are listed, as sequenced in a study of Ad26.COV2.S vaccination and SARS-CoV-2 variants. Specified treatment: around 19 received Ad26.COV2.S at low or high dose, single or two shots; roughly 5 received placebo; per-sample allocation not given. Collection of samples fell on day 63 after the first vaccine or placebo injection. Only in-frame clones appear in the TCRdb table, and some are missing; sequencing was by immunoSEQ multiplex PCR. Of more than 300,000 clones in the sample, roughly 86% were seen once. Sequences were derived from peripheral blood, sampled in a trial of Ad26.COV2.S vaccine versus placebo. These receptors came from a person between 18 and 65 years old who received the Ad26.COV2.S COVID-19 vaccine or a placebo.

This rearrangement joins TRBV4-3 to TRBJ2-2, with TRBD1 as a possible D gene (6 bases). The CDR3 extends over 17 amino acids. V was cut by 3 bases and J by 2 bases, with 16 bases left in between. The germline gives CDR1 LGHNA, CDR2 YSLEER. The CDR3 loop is CASSQLSGAINTGELFF. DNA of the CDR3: TGCGCCAGCAGCCAGCTCTCAGGGGCCATCAACACCGGGGAGCTGTTTTTT.

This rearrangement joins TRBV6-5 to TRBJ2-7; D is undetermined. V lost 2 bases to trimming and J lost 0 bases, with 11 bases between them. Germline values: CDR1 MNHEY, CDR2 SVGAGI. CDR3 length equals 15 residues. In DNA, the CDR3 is TGTGCCAGCAGTTACGTGGCAGGAGCCTCCTACGAGCAGTACTTC. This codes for CASSYVAGASYEQYF.

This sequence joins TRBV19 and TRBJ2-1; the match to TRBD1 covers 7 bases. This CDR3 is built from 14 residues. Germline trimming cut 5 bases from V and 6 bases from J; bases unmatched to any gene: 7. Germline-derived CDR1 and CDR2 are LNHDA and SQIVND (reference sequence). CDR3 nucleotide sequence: TGTGCCAGTAGTTCGACAGGGAAAGTCAATGAGCAGTTCTTC. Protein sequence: CASSSTGKVNEQFF.

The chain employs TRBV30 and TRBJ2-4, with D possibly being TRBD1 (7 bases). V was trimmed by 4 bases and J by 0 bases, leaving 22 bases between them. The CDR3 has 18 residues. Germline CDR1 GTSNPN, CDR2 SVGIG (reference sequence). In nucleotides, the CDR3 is TGTGCCTGGATACAGGGGCAAGGCGGGATAATAGCCAAAAACATTCAGTACTTC. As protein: CAWIQGQGGIIAKNIQYF.

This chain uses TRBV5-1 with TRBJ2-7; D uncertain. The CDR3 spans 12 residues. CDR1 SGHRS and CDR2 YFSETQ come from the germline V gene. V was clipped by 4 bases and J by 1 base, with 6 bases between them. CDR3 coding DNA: TGCGCCAGCAGCACCACATCCTACGAGCAGTACTTC. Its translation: CASSTTSYEQYF.

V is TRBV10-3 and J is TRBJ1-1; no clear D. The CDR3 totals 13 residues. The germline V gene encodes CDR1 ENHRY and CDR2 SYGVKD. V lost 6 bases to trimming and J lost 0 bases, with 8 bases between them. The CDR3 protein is CAIRGPVNTEAFF. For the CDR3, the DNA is TGTGCCATCAGAGGACCGGTGAACACTGAAGCTTTCTTT.

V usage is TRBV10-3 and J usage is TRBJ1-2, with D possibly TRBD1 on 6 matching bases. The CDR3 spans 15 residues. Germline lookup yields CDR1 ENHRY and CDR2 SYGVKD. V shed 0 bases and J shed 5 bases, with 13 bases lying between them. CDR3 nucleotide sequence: TGTGCCATCAGTGAGTCGCGAGAGGGGGGGTATGGCTACACCTTC. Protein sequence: CAISESREGGYGYTF.